This T cell receptor (beta chain) was recorded in a study of identifying expanded T cells in peripheral blood. Overall study results and limits: Roughly two-week clone count variance significantly increased as total template count grew. Differentially abundant clones: roughly 1.3 between replicates, just under 17 at roughly 15 days, roughly 18 at four.

In germline, CDR1 is MRHNA, CDR2 SNTAGT. The CDR3 extends over 15 amino acids. After removal of 5 bases from V and 0 bases from J, the junction contained 2 bases not matched to a gene. Profiled with immunoSEQ multiplex PCR; TCRdb holds only in-frame clones, not every one. In the table there are around 57,000 clones, about 90% of which are singletons. In the case of this clone: Its antigen remains unidentified.

Healthy donors had no documented immune events, such as infections, while sampled. This clonotype was sampled from a person between 18 and 70 years old in good health. Sequenced material: blood. V is TRBV6-4 and J is TRBJ2-3, with 10 bases fitting TRBD2. The CDR3 nucleotides read TGTGCCAGCAGTCTACTAGCGGGAAGCACAGATACGCAGTATTTT. Encoded protein: CASSLLAGSTDTQYF.